This entry lists 30 T cell receptor beta chains sequenced from one sample in a study of neoadjuvant anti-PD-1 for oral cavity cancer. Time point noted: after neoadjuvant nivolumab, at surgical resection. Sequenced by immunoSEQ multiplex PCR; TCRdb stores in-frame clones only, minus some. The repertoire includes more than 30,000 clones, about 36% of them detected once, and 16% sits in the top ten. The starting material was tumor tissue, obtained after nivolumab (anti-PD-1) treatment. The receptors come from a person aged 35-80 years with oral cavity squamous cell carcinoma.

The chain employs TRBV11-2 and TRBJ2-7; D ambiguous. The CDR3 is made up of 15 amino acids. The V and J ends lost 6 bases and 2 bases respectively, with 17 bases between them. From germline, CDR1 is SGHAT and CDR2 FQNNGV. The CDR3 region has the DNA TGTGCCAGCAGGTCCCTTGGCCAGCTAACCTACGAGCAGTACTTC. Residues: CASRSLGQLTYEQYF.

The sample holds a few counts of this clone. The chain carries TRBV4-1 and TRBJ1-4; D is unresolved. Germline V gene lookup returns CDR1 MGHRA and CDR2 YSYEKL. Trimming pared 8 bases from V and 5 bases from J, leaving 12 bases between. This CDR3 is built from 13 residues. The DNA for the CDR3 is TGCGCCAGCCAGCCGGGGAGGAATGAAAAACTGTTTTTT. Protein: CASQPGRNEKLFF.

This clone was counted ten times or more. The CDR3 loop reads CASSAVPSNQPQHF. The CDR3 DNA is TGTGCCAGCAGTGCGGTTCCAAGCAATCAGCCCCAGCATTTT. The chain carries TRBV7-6 and TRBJ1-5, with D unclear. V was shortened by 6 bases and J by 1 base, with 10 bases between the two germline ends. The CDR3 totals 14 residues. CDR1 SGHVS and CDR2 FNYEAQ come from the germline V gene.

This clone turned up a few times. V gene TRBV5-6 combines with J gene TRBJ1-4; no firm D call. The CDR3 is 15 amino acids. V was cut by 0 bases and J by 8 bases, with 14 bases left in between. Per the germline V gene, CDR1 is SGHDT and CDR2 is YYEEEE. CDR3 DNA: TGTGCCAGCAGCTTGGTGGGCGTGATGGGGGAAAAACTGTTTTTT. Its protein product is CASSLVGVMGEKLFF.

The genes are TRBV27 and TRBJ1-2, with D possibly TRBD1 on 6 matching bases. CDR1 and CDR2 (germline): MNHEY, SMNVEV (reference sequence). Trimming shortened V by 2 bases and J by 6 bases, and 10 bases separated the two germline ends. The CDR3 totals 13 residues. The CDR3 loop reads CASSLRQGHGYTF. In DNA, the CDR3 is TGTGCCAGCAGTTTAAGGCAGGGGCATGGCTACACCTTC.

In this sample, this clone turned up a few times. The genes are TRBV5-1 and TRBJ1-1; D might be TRBD1 (6 bases). Per the germline V gene, CDR1 is SGHRS and CDR2 is YFSETQ. V lost 2 bases and J lost 8, with 10 bases in between. The CDR3 has 12 residues. CDR3 residues: CASSLEGGEAFF. CDR3 nucleotide sequence: TGCGCCAGCAGCTTAGAGGGGGGAGAAGCTTTCTTT.

This sequence joins TRBV29-1 and TRBJ2-7; D is perhaps TRBD1 (6 bases). This CDR3 contains 12 residues. Trimming left V 4 bases short and J 2 bases short, with 9 bases between. CDR1 is SQVTM, CDR2 ANQGSEA, per germline. The CDR3 region has the DNA TGCAGCGTTGTCCAGGGGACCTACGAGCAGTACTTC. As protein: CSVVQGTYEQYF.

This clone was recorded many times. The chain has TRBV29-1 and TRBJ2-1; TRBD2 might be the D (5 bases). V was trimmed by 6 bases and J by 2 bases, leaving 11 bases between them. This CDR3 has 13 residues. Per the germline V gene, CDR1 is SQVTM and CDR2 is ANQGSEA. As DNA, the CDR3 is TGCAGCGTCTCCGCCGGGACCTACAATGAGCAGTTCTTC. It translates to CSVSAGTYNEQFF.

This clone turned up a few times. The J gene is TRBJ1-2, the V gene TRBV6-1; D is unresolved. V was clipped by 8 bases and J by 6 bases, with 19 bases between them. CDR1 MNHNS and CDR2 SASEGT come from the germline V gene. The CDR3 loop spans 14 amino acids. CDR3 nucleotide sequence: TGTGCCAGCCAGACTTCTCCTGGGCGTGATGGCTACACCTTC. Translating gives CASQTSPGRDGYTF.

The rearrangement uses TRBV19 and TRBJ1-1; 9 bases match TRBD1. The CDR3 consists of 14 residues. With V trimmed by 7 bases and J by 1 base, 4 bases remained unmatched. Germline V gene sequence: CDR1 LNHDA, CDR2 SQIVND (reference sequence). The CDR3 DNA reads TGTGCCAGTATTCAGGACAGGGGGAACACTGAAGCTTTCTTT. Translated: CASIQDRGNTEAFF.

This sequence joins TRBV5-1 and TRBJ2-7, with a weak D call TRBD2 (6 bases). V was cut by 2 bases and J by 9 bases, with 18 bases left in between. The V gene's germline CDR1 is SGHRS and CDR2 YFSETQ. This CDR3 spans 14 amino acids. This CDR3 is CASSFRDSATWQYF. Written as DNA, the CDR3 is TGCGCCAGCAGCTTCCGGGACTCAGCTACTTGGCAGTACTTC.

In its sample, this clone was seen a few times. The CDR3 nucleotides read TGTGCCAGCAGCTTGGCCACAGATACGCAGTATTTT. It encodes CASSLATDTQYF. V and J are TRBV5-4 and TRBJ2-3; D remains ambiguous. V lost 0 bases to trimming and J lost 2 bases, with 1 base between them. The germline V gene has CDR1 SGHNT and CDR2 YYREEE (reference sequence). The CDR3 runs 12 residues.

V and J are TRBV11-2 and TRBJ2-7, with TRBD1 as a possible D gene (6 bases). The germline V gene encodes CDR1 SGHAT and CDR2 FQNNGV. The length of the CDR3 is 14 residues. Between the trimmed V and J ends, which lost 0 bases and 5 bases, there was a span of 11 bases. The CDR3 DNA is TGTGCCAGCAGCTTAGAGTCCGCAGGGGACGAGCAGTACTTC. Protein: CASSLESAGDEQYF.

The chain combines TRBV6-6 with TRBJ2-7; D perhaps matches TRBD1 (5 bases). V gave up 2 bases and J gave up 1 base, with 12 bases separating them. Germline CDR1 is MNHNY and CDR2 is SVGAGI (reference sequence). The CDR3 sequence is 15 residues long. The CDR3 DNA reads as TGTGCCAGCAGTTACCAAGGGGAACAGTCCTACGAGCAGTACTTC. Amino acid sequence: CASSYQGEQSYEQYF.

The V gene is TRBV5-4, the J gene TRBJ2-5; maybe TRBD2 (6 bases). This CDR3 region has 14 residues. Trimming pared 4 bases from V and 2 bases from J, leaving 12 bases between. Germline CDR1 is SGHNT and CDR2 is YYREEE (reference sequence). CDR3 amino acids: CASSGGRTQETQYF. CDR3 DNA sequence: TGTGCCAGCAGCGGAGGGCGGACACAAGAGACCCAGTACTTC.

For the CDR3, the DNA is TGCGCCAGCAGCTTGGAACCGGGCTACGAGCAGTACTTC. Its translation is CASSLEPGYEQYF. This rearrangement joins TRBV5-1 to TRBJ2-7, with D unclear. The CDR3 extends over 13 amino acids. Between the trimmed V and J ends, which lost 0 bases and 3 bases, there was a span of 7 bases. Germline CDR1 and CDR2: SGHRS and YFSETQ.

This clone showed up just once. This chain links TRBV11-2 with TRBJ2-7; 9 nucleotides agree with TRBD2. The junction had 7 bases not matched to a gene; V was cut back by 1 base and J by 3 bases. This CDR3 is built from 16 residues. Germline-derived CDR1 and CDR2 are SGHAT and FQNNGV. Here the CDR3 reads CASSLALSGSFYEQYF. The CDR3 DNA reads as TGTGCCAGCAGCTTAGCCCTTAGCGGGAGCTTCTACGAGCAGTACTTC. The full variable domain, rest sourced from reference TRBV11-2 and TRBJ2-7, is EAGVAQSPRYKIIEKRQSVAFWCNPISGHATLYWYQQILGQGPKLLIQFQNNGVVDDSQLPKDRFSAERLKGVDSTLKIQPAKLEDSAVYLCASSLALSGSFYEQYFGPGTRLTVT.

The chain joins TRBV5-1 to TRBJ1-1; D not certain. Germline V gene sequence: CDR1 SGHRS, CDR2 YFSETQ. The CDR3 is made up of 15 amino acids. Trimming stripped 0 bases from V and 0 bases from J, with 9 bases between. CDR3 protein: CASSLGPSLNTEAFF. The DNA for the CDR3 is TGCGCCAGCAGCTTGGGCCCCTCTCTGAACACTGAAGCTTTCTTT.

The chain links TRBV7-2 to TRBJ2-7; TRBD1 is a possible D gene (6 bases). The germline V and J ends were trimmed by 3 bases and 3 bases, with 9 bases remaining between them. This CDR3 is 13 amino acids long. CDR1 is SGHTA and CDR2 is FQGNSA in the germline V gene. The CDR3 nucleotides read TGTGCCAGCAGCTTGGACAGTTTCTACGAGCAGTACTTC. Its translation is CASSLDSFYEQYF. Looking up the rest from reference TRBV7-2 and TRBJ2-7 gives the full variable domain: GAGVSQSPSNKVTEKGKDVELRCDPISGHTALYWYRQSLGQGLEFLIYFQGNSAPDKSGLPSDRFSAERTGGSVSTLTIQRTQQEDSAVYLCASSLDSFYEQYFGPGTRLTVT.

The V and J genes are TRBV14 and TRBJ2-5; possible D gene TRBD2, 5 bases. V dropped 4 bases and J dropped 7 bases, with 13 bases sitting between them. The CDR3 runs 13 residues. The germline V gene encodes CDR1 SGHDN and CDR2 FVKESK. CDR3 residues: CASSRGARGTQYF. CDR3 sequence (DNA): TGTGCCAGCAGCCGGGGTGCCCGGGGGACCCAGTACTTC. Full variable domain (missing parts from reference TRBV14 and TRBJ2-5): EAGVTQFPSHSVIEKGQTVTLRCDPISGHDNLYWYRRVMGKEIKFLLHFVKESKQDESGMPNNRFLAERTGGTYSTLKVQPAELEDSGVYFCASSRGARGTQYFGPGTRLLVL.

A few counts support this clone. V usage is TRBV7-9 and J usage is TRBJ1-1; perhaps TRBD1 as D (5 bases). The V gene's germline CDR1 is SEHNR and CDR2 FQNEAQ (reference sequence). The V and J ends lost 2 bases and 8 bases respectively, with 6 bases between them. There are 11 residues in the CDR3. In DNA, the CDR3 is TGTGCCAGCAGCTTAAGACAGGAAGCTTTCTTT. This encodes CASSLRQEAFF.

The CDR3 loop is CASSYHSSSTEAFF. The CDR3, as DNA: TGTGCCAGCAGTTACCATTCATCGAGCACTGAAGCTTTCTTT. The rearrangement links TRBV6-5 to TRBJ1-1, with D hard to call. CDR3 length: 14 residues. V lost 2 bases, J lost 4 bases, and 11 bases lay in between. CDR1 MNHEY and CDR2 SVGAGI come from the germline V gene.

This clone was detected ten times or more. This chain links TRBV2 with TRBJ2-4; D unclear. The CDR3 sequence is 15 residues long. Trimming took 8 bases from V and 0 from J, leaving 14 bases between them. Germline V CDR1 and CDR2: SNHLY, FYNNEI. CDR3 region: CASLETTLAKNIQYF. CDR3 in DNA: TGTGCCAGCCTTGAAACCACCCTAGCCAAAAACATTCAGTACTTC.

This clone was counted a few times. The chain joins TRBV4-1 to TRBJ2-7; D ambiguous. CDR1 is MGHRA, CDR2 YSYEKL, per germline. There are 15 residues in the CDR3. Trimming took 1 base from V and 3 from J, leaving 13 bases between them. The CDR3 region is CASSQVAAPIYEQYF. CDR3 DNA sequence: TGCGCCAGCAGCCAAGTTGCAGCCCCGATCTACGAGCAGTACTTC.

A few counts support this clone. The chain couples TRBV18 to TRBJ2-1; 8 bases align to TRBD2. Germline V gives CDR1 KGHSH, CDR2 LQKENI. The CDR3 is made up of 15 amino acids. V shed 1 base, J shed 5 bases, and the junction held 4 bases outside the gene matches. As DNA, the CDR3 is TGTGCCAGCTCACCACTAGCGGGGAGGGACAATGAGCAGTTCTTC. Translating it yields CASSPLAGRDNEQFF.

Only a few counts were recorded for this clone. V and J are TRBV6-1 and TRBJ1-6; D is undetermined. Per the germline V gene, CDR1 is MNHNS and CDR2 is SASEGT. This CDR3 spans 15 amino acids. Trimming stripped 0 bases from V and 9 bases from J, with 12 bases between. The CDR3 protein is CASSEAEGSGSPLHF. In DNA, the CDR3 is TGTGCCAGCAGTGAAGCGGAGGGATCTGGTTCACCCCTCCACTTT.

This chain links TRBV6-1 with TRBJ1-3, with D unclear. The CDR3 spans 15 residues. Trimming stripped 3 bases from V and 0 bases from J, with 9 bases between. Germline CDR1 is MNHNS and CDR2 is SASEGT. The CDR3 DNA is TGTGCCAGCAGTGAGGCCAGCTTCTCTGGAAACACCATATATTTT. This translates into CASSEASFSGNTIYF.

This chain links TRBV5-4 with TRBJ1-2, with D possibly TRBD1 on 5 matching bases. This CDR3 region has 14 residues. Trimming removed 6 bases at V and 8 bases at J, with 20 bases between. The V gene's germline CDR1 is SGHNT and CDR2 YYREEE (reference sequence). This CDR3 is CASTPGTGLSGYTF. The CDR3 DNA reads as TGTGCCAGCACTCCCGGGACGGGGCTTAGCGGCTACACCTTC.

The V gene is TRBV11-3, the J gene TRBJ2-5, with D possibly matching TRBD2 (5 bases). CDR3 size: 13 residues. V was pared by 4 bases and J by 5 bases, with 11 bases between. Per germline, CDR1 SGHNT and CDR2 YENEEA. Here the CDR3 DNA reads TGTGCCAGCAGCTCCGGACTTAAGGAGACCCAGTACTTC. This sequence encodes CASSSGLKETQYF.

The CDR3 nucleotides read TGTGCCAGCTCACCACCGTGGATCGCGACGGACAATGAGCAGTTCTTC. This gives the protein CASSPPWIATDNEQFF. The V and J genes are TRBV18 and TRBJ2-1; D not resolved. The V gene's germline CDR1 is KGHSH and CDR2 LQKENI. The length of the CDR3 is 16 residues. Trimming left V 0 bases short and J 5 bases short, with 14 bases between.